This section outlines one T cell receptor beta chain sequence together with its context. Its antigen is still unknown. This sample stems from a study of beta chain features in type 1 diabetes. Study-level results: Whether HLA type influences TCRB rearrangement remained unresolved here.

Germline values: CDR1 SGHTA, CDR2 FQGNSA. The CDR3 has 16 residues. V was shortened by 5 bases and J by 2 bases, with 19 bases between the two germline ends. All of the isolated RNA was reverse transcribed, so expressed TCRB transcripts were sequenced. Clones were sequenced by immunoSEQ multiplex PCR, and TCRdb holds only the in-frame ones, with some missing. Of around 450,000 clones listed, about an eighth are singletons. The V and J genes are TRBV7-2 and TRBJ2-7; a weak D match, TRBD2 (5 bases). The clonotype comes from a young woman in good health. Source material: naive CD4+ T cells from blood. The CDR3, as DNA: TGTGCCAGCAGCCCTACCCCTAGCCGAGGGACCTACGAGCAGTACTTC. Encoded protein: CASSPTPSRGTYEQYF.